These T cell receptor beta chains were read from a single sample in a study of T-cell memory formation after mild COVID-19. TCRdb re-called the 5' RACE reads with MiXCR, one entry per CDR3 protein. The sample carries under 250,000 distinct CDR3 sequences, 15% recorded once. Material: PBMCs or a T cell subset sorted from them (not recorded which). All receptors derive from an adult woman who had mild COVID-19 (a few samples of this study predate the infection). Cell type and time point are not known. The CDR3 runs from the conserved cysteine through the conserved F or W. The D gene is left open where the match is weak. The listing skips clone size in some rows; elsewhere it reads once, few, many or a size class.

>NA|TRBV11-2|TRBD2|TRBJ2-1
TGTGCCAGCAGGTACAGCGGGGGGGCCGTTCTTGAGCAGTTCTTC
CASRYSGGAVLEQFF
>NA|TRBV5-1|NA|TRBJ2-7
TGCGCCAGCAGCTCCCCGGGAAGGGAGAGCTCCTACGAGCAGTACTTC
CASSSPGRESSYEQYF
>few|TRBV6-6|TRBD1|TRBJ1-4
TGTGCCAGCTTGTGGGCAGGGGGCGGAACAGCAACTAATGAAAAACTGTTTTTT
CASLWAGGGTATNEKLFF
>NA|TRBV4-1|NA|TRBJ1-1
TGCGCCAGCAGCCAGGGGCGGACGGATACTACTGAAGCTTTCTTT
CASSQGRTDTTEAFF
>NA|TRBV7-8|TRBD1|TRBJ2-1
TGTGCCAGCAGCTTAGTACAGGGGGCGAGGAATGAGCAGTTCTTC
CASSLVQGARNEQFF
>NA|TRBV15|NA|TRBJ1-1
TGTGCCACCAGCAGAGATCCGGCGGGACATGAAGCTTTCTTT
CATSRDPAGHEAFF
>NA|TRBV12-3/TRBV12-4|NA|TRBJ1-3
TGTGCCAGCAGGACTCCAGGGTCGACTGGAAACACCATATATTTT
CASRTPGSTGNTIYF
>once|TRBV30|TRBD1|TRBJ1-2
TGTGCCTGGGCGGGACAGGGTGATGGTGGCTACACCTTC
CAWAGQGDGGYTF
>NA|TRBV7-6|TRBD2|TRBJ2-1
TGTGCCAGCAGCTTAATTTCTAGCGGGAGGGCCGATGAGCAGTTCTTC
CASSLISSGRADEQFF
>few|TRBV9|NA|TRBJ2-1
TGTGCCAGCAGCGTAGGCGCGTATGAGCAGTTCTTC
CASSVGAYEQFF
>few|TRBV9|TRBD1|TRBJ2-1
TGTGCCAGCAGCGGGACAGGGGGCAGCTACAATGAGCAGTTCTTC
CASSGTGGSYNEQFF
>few|TRBV3-1|TRBD1|TRBJ1-2
TGTGCCAGCAGCCAAGACCTGGGACAGTACTATGGCTACACCTTC
CASSQDLGQYYGYTF
>few|TRBV12-3/TRBV12-4|TRBD2|TRBJ2-2
TGTGCCAGCAGTTTATCGGGGGGGCCGAACACCGGGGAGCTGTTTTTT
CASSLSGGPNTGELFF
>NA|TRBV19|TRBD2|TRBJ2-3
TGTGCCAGTAGTATCCAAGCGGGGTTAACAGATACGCAGTATTTT
CASSIQAGLTDTQYF
>few|TRBV7-9|NA|TRBJ2-3
TGTGCCAGCGGCTACAGCACAGATACGCAGTATTTT
CASGYSTDTQYF
>many|TRBV27|TRBD2|TRBJ2-2
TGTGCCAGCAGTCCATTAGCGGGAGCAAGTACCGGGGAGCTGTTTTTT
CASSPLAGASTGELFF
>NA|TRBV5-1|NA|TRBJ1-6
TGCGCCAGCAGCTTAGGCGATTTGAAATGGAATTCACCCCTCCACTTT
CASSLGDLKWNSPLHF
>NA|TRBV3-1|NA|TRBJ2-5
TGTGCCAGCAGCCTCCGGACAGTGAGCGAGACCCAGTACTTC
CASSLRTVSETQYF
>many|TRBV12-3/TRBV12-4|TRBD1|TRBJ1-1
TGTGCCAGCAGTTTGCAGGGGGCAACTGAAGCTTTCTTT
CASSLQGATEAFF
>NA|TRBV4-1|TRBD1|TRBJ2-7
TGCGCCAGCAGCCGGGTCCTCCTTCAACAGGGGAAAACCTACGAGCAGTACTTC
CASSRVLLQQGKTYEQYF
>NA|TRBV7-2|NA|TRBJ2-2
TGTGCCAGCAGCTTAGCTACGACCGGGGAGCTGTTTTTT
CASSLATTGELFF
>few|TRBV9|NA|TRBJ1-2
TGTGCCAGCAGCCCACTCGGGGAAGCTAACTATGGCTACACCTTC
CASSPLGEANYGYTF
>many|TRBV7-9|TRBD2|TRBJ2-1
TGTGCCAGCAGCTTTACGCTAGCGGGAGCGGGCTACAATGAGCAGTTCTTC
CASSFTLAGAGYNEQFF
>few|TRBV24-1|NA|TRBJ2-3
TGTGCCACCAGTGAAAACCGCGTAGCCACAGATACGCAGTATTTT
CATSENRVATDTQYF
>NA|TRBV5-5|NA|TRBJ2-7
TGTGCCAGCAGCTTGACTACTTACGAGCAGTACTTC
CASSLTTYEQYF
>few|TRBV27|NA|TRBJ2-1
TGTGCCAGCAGTGCCCGGATTAGCTCCTACAATGAGCAGTTCTTC
CASSARISSYNEQFF
>few|TRBV30|TRBD2|TRBJ2-7
TGTGCCTGGAGTGACGGATTACGGCGGGAGCACTCCTACGAGCAGTACTTC
CAWSDGLRREHSYEQYF
>NA|TRBV29-1|NA|TRBJ2-3
TGCAGCGTTGAAGTCAGGCCCACAGATACGCAGTATTTT
CSVEVRPTDTQYF